The entry that follows covers one T cell receptor (beta chain) sequence. It has no known antigen specificity. Base quality data are lacking; no much larger clone is found one base away. Sequencing of the TRB variable region was done with the immunoSEQ hsTCRB v3.0 assay at survey level resolution. The target sequencing depth for TRB was roughly 40,000-55,000 T-cell genomes per sample. TRB libraries were pooled and sequenced on an Illumina MiSeq using a v3 150-cycle kit. Per the original workflow: Repertoire analysis was performed in R inside a reproducible Nextflow workflow that covered QC, data transformation and analysis. LymphoSeq2, an R package for exploring AIRR-Seq data, was used to implement the custom analyses. Four samples that produced fewer than 5000 total TRB sequences were removed, so about 200 HIV repertoires were analyzed. Among the approximately 200 retained HIV repertoires, some 60 were collected before ART initiation and 120 to 140 were collected after ART initiation. Repertoires were downsampled to 5000 TRB nucleotide sequences, with summary statistics averaged over 100 downsampling iterations. The analysis kept only TRB sequences whose CDR3 regions were at least seven amino acids long. Diversity was assessed using a clonality score derived from Shannon entropy and using the Gini coefficient. In the repertoire networks, any two of the top 5000 CDR3 amino acid sequences were connected whenever the two sequences differed by an edit distance of one. Antigen specificity groups and MHC restriction were predicted for TRB CDR3 amino acid sequences with GLIPH2. CDR3 amino acid sequences were matched against VDJdb and McPAS-TCR to flag known CMV, EBV, HIV or tissue antigen associations. Pre-ART, post-ART and control groups were compared with Wilcoxon signed-rank tests and Holm-Bonferroni correction. Not all clones reach the TCRdb copy of this immuneACCESS table, which keeps in-frame sequences only. Checked studies attribute under half of the gap to unresolved V genes and leave the rest unexplained. Clone size and V and J calls were adopted from that table, with D and trimming inferred from the DNA. This sample is represented by about 2,500 clones; less than 85% of them were singletons. The ten largest clones take up 7% to 9.5% of the sample.

Inclusion was restricted to participants for whom at least one PBMC sample before ART initiation and at least two post-ART samples were available. Treatment was received in the United States of America by all participants with HIV. Before DNA extraction, cryopreserved samples of about 1-10 million PBMC were thawed and washed. At the time of the earliest PBMC sample, participants with HIV were aged between about 20 and 54 years. PBMC samples from each participant spanned 1-4 timepoints before ART initiation and 2-8 timepoints after ART initiation, with a median of 7 samples. For every participant, serial HIV viral load, CD4+ T-cell count, ART history and demographic data were obtained. Genomic DNA was extracted from unsorted PBMC with a Qiagen kit on a QIAcube, processed in batches of 12 samples. This specimen belongs to a study of long-term antiretroviral therapy in people with HIV (dated by TCRdb to between 2021 and 2024). At the level of the whole study: The earliest samples were collected roughly a decade before the 2015 WHO recommendation for immediate ART, at a time when ART was usually postponed until CD4 counts fell. From over 25 adults with confirmed HIV infection, the cohort provided 192 cryopreserved PBMC samples, gathered serially across a mean of about 6 years (range 1-12). No cross-contamination during QIAcube processing was seen in test extractions of a monoclonal T-cell line run alongside around 34 polyclonal samples. A retrospective serial study tested whether changes in peripheral blood TRB repertoire composition and diversity were associated with ART initiation and durable HIV suppression. Among the 25 to 30 participants with HIV, eleven were female. What the authors observed across the whole study: The samples span the years 2004 to 2017, and the ART regimens used at that time may not be as effective as current regimens. Inferences about post-ART repertoire changes were limited because no data were available on ART adherence, viral resistance or therapy changes. The repertoire was dominated across all time points by expanded TRB clones identified before ART initiation, although this dominance was seen to fluctuate and to decrease in many PLHIV after ART. Owing to limited PBMC availability, only the TCR beta chain was sequenced, without alpha chain pairing. Because pre-ART samples had limited cell numbers, unsorted PBMC were profiled rather than sorted CD4+ and CD8+ T cells. Narrower CDR3 length ranges were observed in HIV repertoires than in controls, and an antigen-experienced repertoire with only a slight naive shift after ART was suggested by the network structure. A significant increase in TRB diversity was found to be associated with ART initiation, although TRB diversity was observed to remain significantly below that of transplant donor controls even after long-term ART.

A distance of 18 bases separates the germline ends of V and J, which lose 7 bases and 2 bases respectively. CDR1 is given as SNHLY and CDR2 as FYNNEI, both from the germline V gene. Including the terminal cysteine and phenylalanine, the CDR3 comprises 16 residues. The retained sequence is limited to the CDR3, 48 bases, with the frame set at the first base. The sequencing here drew on unsorted PBMCs, taken 0.4 years before starting antiretroviral therapy. The sequence joins TRBV2 to TRBJ2-4; D gene: possibly TRBD2, on 5 matching bases. The sequence was obtained from a woman between 35 and 50 years old with HIV. The base sequence is TGTGCCAGCAAAGAAGGCGGGCGCCCCTCCAAAAACATTCAGTACTTC. It specifies CASKEGGRPSKNIQYF.